The present TCR beta chain was sequenced within a study of Ad26.COV2.S vaccination and SARS-CoV-2 variants. The CDR3 is made up of 16 amino acids. Losses at the gene ends were 5 bases for V and 2 bases for J; bases not matched to a gene: 6. Looked up from germline, CDR1 is PRHDT and CDR2 is FYEKMQ (reference sequence). Sequenced by immunoSEQ multiplex PCR; TCRdb stores in-frame clones only, minus some. The repertoire holds roughly 40,000 clones, with 65% to 90% as singletons. The input for sequencing was peripheral blood, taken after recovery from COVID-19. The receptor was derived from a human donor who had recovered from COVID-19. The chain uses TRBV13 and TRBJ2-1, with 10 bases that match TRBD2. Written as DNA, the CDR3 is TGTGCCAGCAGCCTCTTAGCGGGAGGCCCCTACAATGAGCAGTTCTTC. This translates into CASSLLAGGPYNEQFF.